These T cell receptor beta chains were read from a single sample in a study of T-cell memory formation after mild COVID-19. TCRdb itself ran the 5' RACE reads through MiXCR, one entry per CDR3 protein. Among about 340,000 distinct CDR3 sequences listed, over 13% were seen once. Sample: PBMCs or a T cell subset sorted from them (not recorded which). The source of these receptors is a man between 18 and 29 years old who had mild COVID-19 (a few samples of this study predate the infection). Cell type and time point are not known. The CDR3 runs from the conserved cysteine through the conserved F or W. Each record gives: V gene, J gene, clone size, D gene, CDR3 protein, CDR3 DNA. A D gene is named only where the DNA matches it firmly. A row's size may be missing; if present it is once, few, many or a size class.

TRBV27	TRBJ1-2	few	TRBD1	CASSHIGDRAHTNYGYTF	TGTGCCAGCAGTCATATAGGGGACAGAGCACACACTAACTATGGCTACACCTTC
TRBV7-6	TRBJ2-1	few	-	CASTSRDIIIGNEQFF	TGTGCCAGCACCTCAAGGGACATAATTATCGGCAATGAGCAGTTCTTC
TRBV6-1	TRBJ2-7	-	TRBD1	CAGKGQGHDEQYF	TGTGCCGGAAAGGGACAGGGGCATGACGAGCAGTACTTC
TRBV2	TRBJ2-7	few	-	CASSATLLRSYEQYF	TGTGCCAGCAGTGCGACGCTCCTGCGCTCCTACGAGCAGTACTTC
TRBV9	TRBJ1-4	few	-	CASSAETGYNEKLFF	TGTGCCAGCAGCGCCGAGACAGGTTATAATGAAAAACTGTTTTTT
TRBV7-9	TRBJ2-1	-	TRBD1	CASSFDRGWTEQFF	TGTGCCAGCAGCTTTGACAGGGGGTGGACTGAGCAGTTCTTC
TRBV6-1	TRBJ1-5	-	TRBD1	CASKRTGGARQPQHF	TGTGCCAGCAAGAGGACAGGGGGCGCACGACAGCCCCAGCATTTT
TRBV4-1	TRBJ1-1	-	-	CASSHEGNTEAFF	TGCGCCAGCAGCCACGAGGGAAACACTGAAGCTTTCTTT
TRBV7-9	TRBJ1-4	few	-	CASSEGGEKLFF	TGTGCCAGCAGCGAAGGTGGTGAAAAACTGTTTTTT
TRBV20-1	TRBJ2-7	-	-	CSASQGSGSGYEQYF	TGCAGTGCTAGTCAAGGTTCAGGGTCTGGATACGAGCAGTACTTC
TRBV7-2	TRBJ1-2	few	-	CASGVGAGYTF	TGTGCCAGCGGTGTCGGGGCGGGCTACACCTTC
TRBV6-2/TRBV6-3	TRBJ1-1	many	TRBD1	CASSYSGTGSAEAFF	TGTGCCAGCAGTTACTCCGGGACAGGGTCGGCTGAAGCTTTCTTT
TRBV28	TRBJ2-3	-	-	CASLTQDTQYF	TGTGCCAGTTTAACTCAGGATACGCAGTATTTT
TRBV3-2	TRBJ2-1	many	-	CASSQDPVAYNEQFF	TGTGCCAGCAGCCAAGATCCGGTGGCGTACAATGAGCAGTTCTTC
TRBV20-1	TRBJ2-1	-	TRBD2	CSVVGLAASSYNEQFF	TGCAGTGTAGTTGGGCTAGCGGCCAGCTCCTACAATGAGCAGTTCTTC
TRBV5-1	TRBJ2-1	few	-	CASSLQESSYNEQFF	TGCGCCAGCAGTCTGCAAGAAAGCTCCTACAATGAGCAGTTCTTC
TRBV7-7	TRBJ1-2	few	-	CASSLDPGYTF	TGTGCCAGCAGCTTAGATCCTGGCTACACCTTC
TRBV12-3/TRBV12-4	TRBJ1-1	-	-	CASSFPRTEAFF	TGTGCCAGCAGTTTTCCCCGCACTGAAGCTTTCTTT
TRBV5-4	TRBJ1-4	-	-	CASLSAGKLFF	TGTGCCAGCCTCTCCGCAGGAAAACTGTTTTTT
TRBV4-1	TRBJ2-3	-	TRBD2	CASSQGLAGTPSTDTQYF	TGCGCCAGCAGCCAAGGGCTAGCGGGGACGCCTAGCACAGATACGCAGTATTTT
TRBV5-6	TRBJ1-1	few	-	CASSAYRHLAFF	TGTGCCAGCAGCGCATACAGGCATTTAGCTTTCTTT
TRBV13	TRBJ2-3	-	TRBD2	CASSPEGSGGPADTQYF	TGTGCCAGCAGCCCCGAGGGGAGCGGGGGGCCGGCAGATACGCAGTATTTT
TRBV2	TRBJ1-2	many	-	CASSESRGWQTRYGYTF	TGTGCCAGCAGTGAGTCTAGGGGATGGCAGACTCGCTATGGCTACACCTTC
TRBV6-2/TRBV6-3	TRBJ1-1	-	-	CASSSQSMNTEAFF	TGTGCCAGCAGCTCACAGAGCATGAACACTGAAGCTTTCTTT
TRBV7-8	TRBJ2-1	-	-	CASSLSGRGSSYNEQFF	TGTGCCAGCAGCTTATCAGGACGTGGGAGCTCCTACAATGAGCAGTTCTTC
TRBV5-1	TRBJ2-2	many	TRBD1	CASTLNPGTGESGELFF	TGCGCCAGCACCCTCAACCCCGGGACAGGGGAGTCGGGGGAGCTGTTTTTT
TRBV7-3	TRBJ2-5	-	-	CASSRRGSQETQYF	TGTGCCAGCAGCCGACGGGGTTCCCAAGAGACCCAGTACTTC
TRBV10-3	TRBJ2-2	few	-	CAISDRGNTGELFF	TGTGCCATCAGTGACAGGGGAAACACCGGGGAGCTGTTTTTT